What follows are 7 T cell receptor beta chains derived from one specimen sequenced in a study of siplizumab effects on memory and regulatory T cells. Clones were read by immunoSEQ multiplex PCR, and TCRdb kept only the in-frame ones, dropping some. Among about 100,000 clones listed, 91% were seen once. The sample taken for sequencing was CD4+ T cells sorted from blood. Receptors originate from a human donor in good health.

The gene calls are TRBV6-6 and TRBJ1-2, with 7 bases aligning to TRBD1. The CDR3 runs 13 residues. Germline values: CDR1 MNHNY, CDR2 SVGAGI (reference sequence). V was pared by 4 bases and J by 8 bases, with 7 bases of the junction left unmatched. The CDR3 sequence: CASSSGGASGYTF. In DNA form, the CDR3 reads TGTGCCAGCAGTTCAGGGGGGGCGAGCGGCTACACCTTC.

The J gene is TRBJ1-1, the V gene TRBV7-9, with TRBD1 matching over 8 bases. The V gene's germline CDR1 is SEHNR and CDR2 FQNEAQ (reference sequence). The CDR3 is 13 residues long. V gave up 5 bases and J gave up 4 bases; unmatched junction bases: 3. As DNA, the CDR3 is TGTGCCAGCAGCCAAGGACAGGGCACTGAAGCTTTCTTT. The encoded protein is CASSQGQGTEAFF.

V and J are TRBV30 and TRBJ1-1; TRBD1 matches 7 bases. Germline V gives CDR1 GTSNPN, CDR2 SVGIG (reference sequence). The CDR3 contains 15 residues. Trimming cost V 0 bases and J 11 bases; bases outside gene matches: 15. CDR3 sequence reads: CAWSVVLTGVFDAFF. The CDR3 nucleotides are TGTGCCTGGAGTGTCGTTTTAACAGGGGTCTTCGACGCTTTCTTT. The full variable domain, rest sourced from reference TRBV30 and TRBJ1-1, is SQTIHQWPATLVQPVGSPLSLECTVEGTSNPNLYWYRQAAGRGLQLLFYSVGIGQISSEVPQNLSASRPQDRQFILSSKKLLLSDSGFYLCAWSVVLTGVFDAFFGQGTRLTVV.

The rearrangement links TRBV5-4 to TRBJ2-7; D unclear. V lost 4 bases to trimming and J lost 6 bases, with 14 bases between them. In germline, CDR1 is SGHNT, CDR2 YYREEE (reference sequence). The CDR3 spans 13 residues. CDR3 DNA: TGTGCCAGCAGCCAAGGGATAATCTCCGAGCAGTACTTC. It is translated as CASSQGIISEQYF.

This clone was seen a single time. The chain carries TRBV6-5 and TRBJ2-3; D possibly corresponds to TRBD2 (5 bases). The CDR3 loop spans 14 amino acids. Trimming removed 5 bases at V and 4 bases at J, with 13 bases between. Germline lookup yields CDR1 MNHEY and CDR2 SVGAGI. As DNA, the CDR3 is TGTGCCAGCAGTACAACGGACTTGCCAGATACGCAGTATTTT. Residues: CASSTTDLPDTQYF.

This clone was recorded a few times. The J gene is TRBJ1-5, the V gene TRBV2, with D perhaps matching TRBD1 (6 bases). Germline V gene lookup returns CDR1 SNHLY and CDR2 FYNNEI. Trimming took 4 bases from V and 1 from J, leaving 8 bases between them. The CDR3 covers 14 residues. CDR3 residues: CASSVGGSNQPQHF. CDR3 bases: TGTGCCAGCAGTGTAGGGGGAAGCAATCAGCCCCAGCATTTT. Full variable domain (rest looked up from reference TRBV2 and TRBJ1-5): EPEVTQTPSHQVTQMGQEVILRCVPISNHLYFYWYRQILGQKVEFLVSFYNNEISEKSEIFDDQFSVERPDGSNFTLKIRSTKLEDSAMYFCASSVGGSNQPQHFGDGTRLSIL.

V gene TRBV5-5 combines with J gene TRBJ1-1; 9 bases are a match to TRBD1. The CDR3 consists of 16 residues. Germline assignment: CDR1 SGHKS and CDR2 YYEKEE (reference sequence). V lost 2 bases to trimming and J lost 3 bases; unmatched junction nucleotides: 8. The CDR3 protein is CASSFGQGKSDTEAFF. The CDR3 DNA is TGTGCCAGCAGCTTCGGACAGGGGAAGAGCGACACTGAAGCTTTCTTT.